This TCR beta chain was sequenced for a study of cytomegalovirus exposure and HLA in healthy donors. Comment on this clone: The antigen remains unidentified.

Study findings and constraints: The study put roughly 160 TCR beta chains on its list as cytomegalovirus-associated. Later on, an analysis showed TCR association rates differing by HLA locus, with DRB1 the most and HLA-C the fewest. Among immune exposure information, only CMV serostatus was available.

60 Vbeta and 13 Jbeta primers were used in PCR. This table comes from immunoSEQ multiplex PCR, and its TCRdb copy is limited to in-frame clones, with some not included. The sample lists about 160,000 clones; around three quarters were seen once. This CDR3 is 14 amino acids long. Trimming took 6 bases from V and 2 from J, leaving 14 bases between them. CDR1 SQVTM and CDR2 ANQGSEA come from the germline V gene. Sequenced sample: PBMCs. This rearrangement joins TRBV29-1 to TRBJ2-1; perhaps TRBD2 as D (5 bases). This sequence was found in a young man in good health and CMV-seropositive. CDR3: CSVDGGSPYNEQFF. The CDR3 nucleotides read TGCAGCGTGGACGGAGGATCGCCCTACAATGAGCAGTTCTTC.